Following are 20 T cell receptor beta chains from one sample sequenced in a study of shared clonotypes between healthy human individuals. Sequencing used immunoSEQ multiplex PCR; TCRdb keeps in-frame clones, though not all of them. The sample records 500,000 or so clones, about 96% being singletons. The sequencing sample was made of naive CD4+ T cells sorted from blood. The subset: CD45RA+ positively selected. The receptors were gathered from a woman aged 25 to 45 in good health.

This clone appeared a few times. The chain employs TRBV4-1 and TRBJ1-5, with 8 bases that match TRBD1. Germline CDR1 reads MGHRA; CDR2 reads YSYEKL. The V gene end was trimmed by 4 bases and the J gene end by 6 bases; junction bases not matched to a gene: 11. This CDR3 is 16 amino acids long. CDR3: CASSLNPTGAFQPQHF. CDR3 in DNA: TGCGCCAGCAGCCTCAACCCGACAGGGGCGTTTCAGCCCCAGCATTTT.

The chain carries TRBV5-5 and TRBJ2-7; either TRBD1 or TRBD2 may supply D (5 bases each). The CDR3 spans 17 residues. Trimming cost V 0 bases and J 0 bases, with 16 bases left between them. CDR1 is SGHKS, CDR2 YYEKEE, per germline (reference sequence). The CDR3 sequence is CASSLVGLGEDSYEQYF. The CDR3 region has the DNA TGTGCCAGCAGCTTGGTGGGGCTGGGGGAAGACTCCTACGAGCAGTACTTC.

The chain couples TRBV5-1 to TRBJ1-4, with TRBD1 matching over 8 bases. Germline values: CDR1 SGHRS, CDR2 YFSETQ. V shed 4 bases and J 5 bases; nucleotides not matched to a gene: 10. This CDR3 is 16 amino acids long. The CDR3 loop reads CASSPTGGAANEKLFF. The CDR3 bases are TGCGCCAGCAGCCCCACAGGGGGAGCGGCGAATGAAAAACTGTTTTTT.

The gene calls are TRBV5-1 and TRBJ2-5; 8 bases match TRBD2. The CDR3 loop spans 14 amino acids. Germline lookup yields CDR1 SGHRS and CDR2 YFSETQ. Germline trimming cut 3 bases from V and 1 base from J; bases unmatched to any gene: 2. The CDR3 DNA follows: TGCGCCAGCAGCTCTGGACTAGCCCAAGAGACCCAGTACTTC. Translation gives CASSSGLAQETQYF.

The V gene is TRBV5-4, the J gene TRBJ1-1; 9 nucleotides agree with TRBD1. Germline values: CDR1 SGHNT, CDR2 YYREEE (reference sequence). The J segment lost 4 bases and the V segment lost 4 bases, leaving 8 bases of the junction unmatched. The CDR3 runs to 15 residues. The CDR3: CASSLDDRGGTEAFF. CDR3 sequence (DNA): TGTGCCAGCAGCCTCGACGACAGGGGGGGCACTGAAGCTTTCTTT.

This rearrangement joins TRBV7-2 to TRBJ2-7; D might be TRBD2 (6 bases). With 5 bases removed from V and 4 bases from J, the gap between germline ends came to 12 bases. CDR3 size: 13 residues. Germline CDR1 is SGHTA and CDR2 is FQGNSA. DNA for the CDR3: TGTGCCAGCAGCCCAGACGGAGGGTACGAGCAGTACTTC. Translated: CASSPDGGYEQYF. The whole variable domain, remainder taken from reference TRBV7-2 and TRBJ2-7, is GAGVSQSPSNKVTEKGKDVELRCDPISGHTALYWYRQSLGQGLEFLIYFQGNSAPDKSGLPSDRFSAERTGGSVSTLTIQRTQQEDSAVYLCASSPDGGYEQYFGPGTRLTVT.

The chain has TRBV28 and TRBJ1-5; maybe TRBD1 (5 bases). The CDR3 sequence is 15 residues long. CDR1 is MDHEN, CDR2 SYDVKM, per germline. V lost 4 bases and J lost 2, with 12 bases in between. The CDR3 nucleotides read TGTGCCAGCAGTTGGGCCGGGGGTGGCAATCAGCCCCAGCATTTT. Amino acids: CASSWAGGGNQPQHF.

The chain has TRBV19 and TRBJ2-1, with 10 nucleotides matching TRBD2. The CDR3 totals 15 residues. Germline CDR1 is LNHDA and CDR2 is SQIVND (reference sequence). V gave up 6 bases and J gave up 7 bases; unmatched junction bases: 9. The CDR3 DNA sequence: TGTGCCAGTAGGGGAAAGCGGGAGGGCCGAAATGAGCAGTTCTTC. This sequence encodes CASRGKREGRNEQFF.

The chain employs TRBV2 and TRBJ2-7; 7 bases fit TRBD1. The V segment lost 2 bases and the J segment 6 bases; nucleotides outside the gene matches: 7. This CDR3 is 14 amino acids long. Germline loops: CDR1 SNHLY, CDR2 FYNNEI. CDR3 amino acids: CASSESRTGGEQYF. The CDR3 DNA sequence: TGTGCCAGCAGTGAATCGCGGACAGGAGGCGAGCAGTACTTC. Full variable domain (missing parts from reference TRBV2 and TRBJ2-7): EPEVTQTPSHQVTQMGQEVILRCVPISNHLYFYWYRQILGQKVEFLVSFYNNEISEKSEIFDDQFSVERPDGSNFTLKIRSTKLEDSAMYFCASSESRTGGEQYFGPGTRLTVT.

This chain uses TRBV28 with TRBJ2-7, with TRBD1 matching 11 bases. Per the germline V gene, CDR1 is MDHEN and CDR2 is SYDVKM. This CDR3 comprises 15 residues. V shed 8 bases, J shed 3 bases, and the junction held 9 bases outside the gene matches. The CDR3 is CASVSSGTGGYEQYF. The CDR3 DNA sequence: TGTGCCAGCGTCTCCTCCGGGACAGGGGGCTACGAGCAGTACTTC.

The chain has TRBV21-1 and TRBJ2-7; the table calls TRBD2, which could not be checked here. TRBV21-1 counts as a pseudogene. The CDR3 is 15 amino acids. CDR3 residues: CASSKGERGPYEQYF. CDR3 sequence (DNA): TGTGCCAGCAGCAAAGGTGAGCGGGGCCCCTACGAGCAGTACTTC.

The chain links TRBV2 to TRBJ2-1; the D gene could be TRBD1 or TRBD2 (7 bases each). The length of the CDR3 is 14 residues. CDR1 is SNHLY, CDR2 FYNNEI, per germline. The V end was cut by 8 bases, the J end by 12 bases, with 23 bases between. The CDR3 spells CASVAQGGSSGQFF. CDR3 in DNA: TGTGCCAGCGTCGCGCAGGGGGGGTCCAGTGGGCAGTTCTTC.

The chain combines TRBV18 with TRBJ2-1, with D unresolved. V lost 6 bases to trimming and J lost 8 bases, with 14 bases between them. Germline CDR1 and CDR2: KGHSH and LQKENI. The CDR3 sequence is 13 residues long. The CDR3 spells CASSFGLLDEQFF. The CDR3 nucleotides read TGTGCCAGCTCGTTCGGTCTGCTCGATGAGCAGTTCTTC. Combining the CDR3 with reference TRBV18 and TRBJ2-1 gives the whole variable domain NAGVMQNPRHLVRRRGQEARLRCSPMKGHSHVYWYRQLPEEGLKFMVYLQKENIIDESGMPKERFSAEFPKEGPSILRIQQVVRGDSAAYFCASSFGLLDEQFFGPGTRLTVL.

This clone came up once. V usage is TRBV27 and J usage is TRBJ2-7; D is undetermined. This CDR3 spans 15 amino acids. Trimming removed 6 bases from V and 0 bases from J, with 15 bases in between. Germline CDR1 is MNHEY and CDR2 is SMNVEV (reference sequence). This chain's CDR3 is CASRYQSPSSYEQYF. The CDR3 coding sequence is TGTGCCAGCAGGTACCAATCCCCGAGCTCCTACGAGCAGTACTTC.

This clone was counted once. This chain links TRBV4-2 with TRBJ2-1; 10 bases are a match to TRBD2. CDR3 length equals 17 residues. The germline V gene has CDR1 LGHNA and CDR2 YNFKEQ. V shed 0 bases, J shed 5 bases, and the junction held 7 bases outside the gene matches. The CDR3 loop reads CASSQDSGLAVNNEQFF. The CDR3, as DNA: TGTGCCAGCAGCCAAGATTCCGGACTAGCGGTGAACAATGAGCAGTTCTTC.

CDR3 loop: CASSLEGGPNEQFF. The CDR3 DNA follows: TGTGCCAGCAGTTTGGAGGGAGGGCCTAATGAGCAGTTCTTC. The V call is TRBV28, the J call TRBJ2-1, with 7 nucleotides matching TRBD2. The CDR3 is 14 residues long. J gave up 7 bases and V 3 bases, and 6 bases lay outside the gene matches. Per germline, CDR1 MDHEN and CDR2 SYDVKM. Looking up the rest from reference TRBV28 and TRBJ2-1 gives the full variable domain: DVKVTQSSRYLVKRTGEKVFLECVQDMDHENMFWYRQDPGLGLRLIYFSYDVKMKEKGDIPEGYSVSREKKERFSLILESASTNQTSMYLCASSLEGGPNEQFFGPGTRLTVL.

The chain uses TRBV7-9 and TRBJ2-7; 13 nucleotides align to TRBD2. The CDR3 totals 19 residues. V lost 2 bases to trimming and J lost 7 bases; unmatched junction nucleotides: 17. Germline V gene lookup returns CDR1 SEHNR and CDR2 FQNEAQ (reference sequence). CDR3 in amino acids: CASSLYLSLLAGGSGEQYF. The CDR3, as DNA: TGTGCCAGCAGCTTATATCTGTCCCTACTAGCGGGAGGGTCTGGTGAGCAGTACTTC. The whole variable domain, filled in from reference TRBV7-9 and TRBJ2-7, reads DTGVSQNPRHKITKRGQNVTFRCDPISEHNRLYWYRQTLGQGPEFLTYFQNEAQLEKSRLLSDRFSAERPKGSFSTLEIQRTEQGDSAMYLCASSLYLSLLAGGSGEQYFGPGTRLTVT.

The chain couples TRBV2 to TRBJ1-5, with a possible D match to TRBD1 (6 bases). From germline, CDR1 is SNHLY and CDR2 FYNNEI. Trimming cost V 4 bases and J 5 bases, with 12 bases left between them. The CDR3 runs to 14 residues. DNA of the CDR3: TGTGCCAGCAGTGGGGGGCAGGGCTATCAGCCCCAGCATTTT. This codes for CASSGGQGYQPQHF.

V is TRBV4-2 and J is TRBJ2-1; 11 positions match TRBD2. J lost 0 bases, V lost 3 bases, and 10 bases had no gene match. The CDR3 is made up of 19 amino acids. Germline CDR1 reads LGHNA; CDR2 reads YNFKEQ. The CDR3 reads CASSQGTSGSSSSYNEQFF. For the CDR3, the DNA is TGTGCCAGCAGCCAGGGGACTAGCGGTTCTTCAAGCTCCTACAATGAGCAGTTCTTC.

The rearrangement links TRBV21-1 to TRBJ2-2; the table's D call of TRBD2 was not tested on the DNA. TRBV21-1 is classified as a pseudogene. The CDR3 is made up of 16 amino acids. The CDR3, as DNA: TGTGCCAGCGCCCCCCTCTCGGGAGGGCCAAACGGGGAGCTGTTTTTT. Residues: CASAPLSGGPNGELFF.